This paragraph reports one TCR beta chain. Its cognate antigen has yet to be identified. No quality values exist for individual bases; no much larger clone is one base distant. As encoded in the germline V gene (reference sequence), CDR1 is MNHEY while CDR2 is SMNVEV. Trimming takes 2 bases off V and 4 bases off J; junction bases not matched to a gene: 1. The CDR3 starts with the cysteine, ends with the phenylalanine, and has 14 residues. The read is trimmed to its CDR3 DNA, 42 bases read in frame from base 1. The entry originates in a study of blood T cell repertoires in COVID-19 (dated by TCRdb to 2020 to 2021). A note on the overall study: Samples covering the acute and convalescent phases of COVID-19 were provided by collaborators in the United States, Italy and Spain. Where HLA class I and class II types were available, the types were taken from metadata supplied by the sample provider, not from assay-based typing. The repertoires were made available in a free public database intended to serve as a resource for research on the immune response to SARS-CoV-2. Deeply sampled blood TCRbeta repertoires from subjects exposed to, actively infected with, or recovered from COVID-19 were included in the dataset. The prospective study material was composed of cDNA or gDNA derived from T cells, B-cell-depleted T cells, or PBMCs. Samples were obtained from the ongoing ImmuneRACE study (first 160 participants) and from 1,000 to 1,500 subjects provided by 6 global collaborators. Sample metadata almost always included a de-identified subject ID, COVID-19 status, age in years and sex. General conclusions and limits of the study: The amount of clinical and demographic metadata varied by source and participant and was provided uncurated.

Whole blood was collected in K2EDTA tubes by collaborating institutions according to the institutions' own protocols. Collaborator samples were shipped for TCRbeta analysis as frozen whole blood, isolated PBMCs, or DNA extracted from either sample type. The immunoSEQ Assay, a bias-controlled multiplex PCR, was used to amplify TCRbeta CDR3 regions from genomic DNA. The source study handled its data this way. The number of nucleated cells in each sample was estimated by amplification of reference gene primers within the assay. Sequence reads were collapsed and filtered to measure the absolute abundance of every unique TCRbeta CDR3 rearrangement. For each sample, productive Simpson clonality was calculated by taking the square root of Simpson's diversity index across productive rearrangements. What TCRdb holds here is the immuneACCESS table cut down to in-frame rearrangements. Part of the clones is not present; checked against another copy, under half of the missing clones reflect an unresolved V gene, and the others are unexplained. That table furnishes V, J and clone size, whereas the DNA furnished D and trimming. The sample table contains roughly 120,000 clones; only one count was recorded for about 86% of them. Together, the top ten hold about 1% of the sample.

Sequencing was carried out using peripheral blood. The source of this sequence is a woman in her forties or fifties with active or convalescent COVID-19. The chain is made from TRBV27 and TRBJ2-5; TRBD2 agrees with 10 junctional bases. This receptor carries the CDR3 CASSLVAGGETQYF. The bases read TGTGCCAGCAGTTTAGTAGCGGGAGGAGAGACCCAGTACTTC.